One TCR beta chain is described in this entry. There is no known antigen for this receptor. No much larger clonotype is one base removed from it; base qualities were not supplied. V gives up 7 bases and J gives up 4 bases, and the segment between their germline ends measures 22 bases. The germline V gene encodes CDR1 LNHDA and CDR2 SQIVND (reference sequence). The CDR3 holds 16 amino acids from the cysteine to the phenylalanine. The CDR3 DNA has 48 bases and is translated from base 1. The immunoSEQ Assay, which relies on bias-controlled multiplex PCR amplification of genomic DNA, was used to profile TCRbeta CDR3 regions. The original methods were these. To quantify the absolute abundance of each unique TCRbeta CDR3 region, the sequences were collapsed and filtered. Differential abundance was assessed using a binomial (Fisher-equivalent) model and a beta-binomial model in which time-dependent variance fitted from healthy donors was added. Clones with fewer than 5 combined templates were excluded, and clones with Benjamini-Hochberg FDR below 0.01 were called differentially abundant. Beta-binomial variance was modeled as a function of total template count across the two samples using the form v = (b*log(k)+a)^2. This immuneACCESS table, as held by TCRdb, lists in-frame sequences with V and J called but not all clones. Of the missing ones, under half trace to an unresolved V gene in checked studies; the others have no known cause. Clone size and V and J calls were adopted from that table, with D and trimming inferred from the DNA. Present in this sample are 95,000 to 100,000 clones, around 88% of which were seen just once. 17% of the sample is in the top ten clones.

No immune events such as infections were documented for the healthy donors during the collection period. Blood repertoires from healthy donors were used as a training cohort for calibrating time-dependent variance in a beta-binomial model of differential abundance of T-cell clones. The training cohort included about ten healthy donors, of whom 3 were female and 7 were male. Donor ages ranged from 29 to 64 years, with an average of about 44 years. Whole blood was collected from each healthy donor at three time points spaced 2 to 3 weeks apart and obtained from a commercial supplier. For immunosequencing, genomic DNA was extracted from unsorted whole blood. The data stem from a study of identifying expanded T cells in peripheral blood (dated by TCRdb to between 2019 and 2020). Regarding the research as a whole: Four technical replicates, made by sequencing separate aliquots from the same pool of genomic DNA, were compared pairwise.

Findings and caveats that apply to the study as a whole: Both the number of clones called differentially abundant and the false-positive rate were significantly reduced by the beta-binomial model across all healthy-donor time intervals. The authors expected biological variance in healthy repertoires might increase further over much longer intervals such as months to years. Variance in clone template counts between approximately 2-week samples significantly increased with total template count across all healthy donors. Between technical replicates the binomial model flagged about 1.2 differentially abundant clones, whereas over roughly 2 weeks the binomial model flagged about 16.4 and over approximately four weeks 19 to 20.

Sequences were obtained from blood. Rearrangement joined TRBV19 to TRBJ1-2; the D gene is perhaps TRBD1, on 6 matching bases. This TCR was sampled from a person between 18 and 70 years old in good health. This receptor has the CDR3 CASTGRTAREGYGYTF. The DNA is TGTGCCAGTACGGGGAGGACAGCCCGGGAAGGCTATGGCTACACCTTC.